The clone carrying this TCR beta chain was counted ten times or more. Its antigen is unidentified. This CDR3 contains 14 residues. The V gene end was trimmed by 7 bases and the J gene end by 11 bases; junction bases not matched to a gene: 12. Germline V CDR1 and CDR2: MDHEN, SYDVKM. The data are from a study of regulatory T cells in long-lasting Graves disease. CDR3-region Arm-PCR and iRepertoire HTBI primers produced the TCR beta libraries. MiXCR, run by TCRdb on the multiplex PCR reads, gives a single entry per CDR3 protein. The sample includes 700,000 or so distinct CDR3 sequences, around 30% of them seen just once. Time point reported: persistent/refractory GD, antithyroid drugs over 5 years with positive TRAb. Researchers made the TCR library from RNA that was extracted from PBMCs. American Thyroid Association guidelines served as the basis for diagnosing Graves' disease. Findings of the study overall: TCR diversity was lower in persistent Graves' patients (versus newly diagnosed ones). Under persistent disease, TRBV28, TRBJ1-2 and TRBJ2-5 were used preferentially.

The sequence derives from a female donor with Graves disease. Sequencing used peripheral blood mononuclear cells (PBMCs), obtained when the disease was refractory, from a patient treated with antithyroid drugs. The chain carries TRBV28 and TRBJ1-2; 11 nucleotides align to TRBD1. The CDR3 nucleotides are TGTGCCAGCACTCCAAGGACAGGGGGCCCTGGATACACCTTC. Its translation is CASTPRTGGPGYTF.